The clone carrying this T cell receptor (beta chain) has more than one count but fewer than ten. Deletions cut 5 bases from V and 2 bases from J, with 11 bases between. The length of the CDR3 is 14 residues. Germline CDR1 and CDR2: KGHDR and SFDVKD. The sample originates from a study of T cells in Graves' hyperthyroidism and ophthalmopathy. The investigators amplified TCR beta CDR3 regions from RNA transcripts. When the TCR CDR3 underwent first-round RT-PCR, the HTBI primer set was used. TCRdb re-called the multiplex PCR reads through MiXCR, storing one row per CDR3 protein. The sample yields hundreds of thousands of distinct CDR3 sequences, roughly 15% seen once. Orbital computed tomography and thyroid ultrasound, together with serum TRAb and thyroxine and clinical symptoms, were used for diagnoses.

Sequenced: blood. V usage is TRBV24-1 and J usage is TRBJ2-5, with unresolved D. This clonotype originated in a man aged 18 to 29 with Graves' ophthalmopathy. DNA of the CDR3: TGTGCCACCAGTGCAAGGACGGCACAAGAGACCCAGTACTTC. This sequence encodes CATSARTAQETQYF.